Listed below are T cell receptor beta chains from one sample, sequenced in a study of shared clonotypes between healthy human individuals. Repertoires were generated with immunoSEQ multiplex PCR, while TCRdb's copy carries only in-frame clones and drops some. The table lists about 2,100,000 clones, 93% of them singletons. The specimen sequenced was naive CD8+ T cells from PBMCs. The origin of the receptors is a man aged 18 to 30 in good health. Some clones in this sample may be carry-over from other donors' samples. Both conserved end residues are part of each CDR3. A D gene is named only where the DNA matches it firmly. The size field is filled for only some rows; it gives once, few, many or a size class.

D gene,V gene,J gene,clone size,CDR3 protein,CDR3 DNA
.,TRBV28,TRBJ2-7,.,CASSSPRELGYEQYF,TGTGCCAGCAGCTCCCCCCGGGAGTTGGGATACGAGCAGTACTTC
.,TRBV11-3,TRBJ2-7,once,CASSTPWRQGFSYEQYF,TGTGCCAGCAGCACACCCTGGAGGCAGGGGTTTTCCTACGAGCAGTACTTC
.,TRBV27,TRBJ1-2,.,CASSGPLGGYTF,TGTGCCAGTTCGGGACCCTTGGGCGGCTACACCTTC
.,TRBV19,TRBJ1-1,.,CASSIVAGPNTEAFF,TGTGCCAGTAGTATAGTTGCAGGACCGAACACTGAAGCTTTCTTT
TRBD1,TRBV15,TRBJ1-2,once,CATSARDRGPNYGYTF,TGTGCCACCAGCGCACGGGACAGGGGACCTAACTATGGCTACACCTTC
.,TRBV6-1,TRBJ2-7,.,CASSELFRDEESEQYF,TGTGCCAGCAGTGAATTATTCCGGGACGAAGAGAGCGAGCAGTACTTC
TRBD1,TRBV27,TRBJ1-3,.,CASSPTRLQGRVGISGNTIYF,TGTGCCAGCAGTCCCACCCGACTACAGGGGAGGGTTGGCATCTCTGGAAACACCATATATTTT
TRBD1,TRBV19,TRBJ1-1,.,CASSISGGDTEAFF,TGTGCCAGTAGTATTTCAGGGGGGGACACTGAAGCTTTCTTT
TRBD2,TRBV7-9,TRBJ2-1,.,CASSLEVSLAGKKNEQFF,TGTGCCAGCAGCTTGGAAGTCTCACTAGCGGGAAAGAAGAATGAGCAGTTCTTC
TRBD1,TRBV4-1,TRBJ1-2,.,CASSQARQGNFQRGYTF,TGCGCCAGCAGCCAAGCGAGACAGGGTAACTTTCAGAGGGGCTACACCTTC
.,TRBV10-3,TRBJ1-2,.,CAISESREGDYGYTF,TGTGCCATCAGTGAGTCTCGGGAGGGGGACTATGGCTACACCTTC
.,TRBV7-8,TRBJ2-1,.,CATSETHFF,TGTGCCACTTCAGAGACCCATTTCTTC
.,TRBV27,TRBJ2-1,.,CASSFRGYEQFF,TGTGCCAGCAGTTTCAGGGGATATGAGCAGTTCTTC
.,TRBV5-1,TRBJ2-1,.,CASSPGGPALSNEQFF,TGCGCCAGCAGCCCGGGTGGGCCAGCCCTTTCCAATGAGCAGTTCTTC
.,TRBV19,TRBJ1-1,.,CASSPRGNTEAFF,TGTGCCAGTAGCCCACGGGGGAACACTGAAGCTTTCTTT
.,TRBV9,TRBJ1-1,few,CASGGNTEAFF,TGTGCCAGCGGCGGGAACACTGAAGCTTTCTTT
.,TRBV27,TRBJ2-7,.,CASSFQKLGLYEQYF,TGTGCCAGCAGTTTCCAAAAACTCGGGCTCTACGAGCAGTACTTC
.,TRBV6-1,TRBJ1-2,.,CASNPGTMRGYTF,TGTGCCAGCAACCCCGGGACAATGAGGGGCTACACCTTC
TRBD2,TRBV29-1,TRBJ2-3,.,CSVDRASGAYTDTQYF,TGCAGCGTTGATAGGGCTAGCGGGGCTTACACAGATACGCAGTATTTT
.,TRBV7-9,TRBJ2-1,.,CASSPTGGQRSEQFF,TGTGCCAGCAGCCCCACCGGCGGACAGCGCTCGGAGCAGTTCTTC
TRBD2,TRBV28,TRBJ2-3,.,CASSLPSEGGGLTDTQYF,TGTGCCAGCAGTTTACCCTCGGAGGGCGGGGGGCTCACAGATACGCAGTATTTT
.,TRBV7-9,TRBJ2-7,.,CASSYNYEQYF,TGTGCCAGCAGCTATAATTACGAGCAGTACTTC
TRBD1,TRBV6-4,TRBJ1-4,.,CATLRRGRSTNEKLFF,TGTGCCACCCTTCGCAGGGGGCGTTCAACTAATGAAAAACTGTTTTTT
TRBD2,TRBV7-8,TRBJ2-7,.,CASSLGRLAGIYEQYF,TGTGCCAGCAGCTTAGGTCGACTAGCGGGGATCTACGAGCAGTACTTC
.,TRBV28,TRBJ2-7,.,CASSLVVASEQYF,TGTGCCAGCAGTTTAGTGGTAGCCTCAGAGCAGTACTTC
TRBD1,TRBV18,TRBJ2-7,.,CASSPPTTGQIISYEQYF,TGTGCCAGCTCACCACCAACGACGGGACAGATAATCTCCTACGAGCAGTACTTC
.,TRBV6-5,TRBJ2-1,.,CASSSVRRDRYNEQFF,TGTGCCAGCAGTTCGGTGCGGCGGGACCGATACAATGAGCAGTTCTTC
.,TRBV5-5,TRBJ1-5,.,CASSSDPRTKNQPQHF,TGTGCCAGCAGTTCAGACCCCCGGACCAAAAATCAGCCCCAGCATTTT
.,TRBV6-6,TRBJ1-1,.,CASSYSNPTEAFF,TGTGCCAGCAGTTACTCGAATCCCACTGAAGCTTTCTTT
TRBD1,TRBV2,TRBJ2-5,.,CASSEAGTGTWETQYF,TGTGCCAGCAGTGAAGCTGGGACAGGGACGTGGGAGACCCAGTACTTC
.,TRBV9,TRBJ2-7,.,CASSVAGTPAGEQYF,TGTGCCAGCAGCGTAGCTGGGACGCCCGCCGGCGAGCAGTACTTC